The 20 T cell receptor beta chains below were found in one sample sequenced in a study of blood T cell repertoires in COVID-19. Repertoires were generated with immunoSEQ multiplex PCR, while TCRdb's copy carries only in-frame clones and drops some. Altogether tens of thousands of clones are present, about nine tenths being singletons, with the ten largest covering around 6.7%. The specimen was peripheral blood. Every receptor here comes from an elderly woman with active COVID-19.

The chain combines TRBV11-2 with TRBJ2-2; D gene unclear. Between the trimmed V and J ends, which lost 2 bases and 0 bases, there was a span of 7 bases. Germline values: CDR1 SGHAT, CDR2 FQNNGV. The CDR3 covers 15 residues. Written as DNA, the CDR3 is TGTGCCAGCAGCTTATTTACATCGAACACCGGGGAGCTGTTTTTT. Its protein product is CASSLFTSNTGELFF.

The chain uses TRBV7-9 and TRBJ1-2; 9 bases are shared with TRBD1. This CDR3 comprises 17 residues. Per germline, CDR1 SEHNR and CDR2 FQNEAQ (reference sequence). J lost 7 bases, V lost 5 bases, and 17 bases had no gene match. CDR3 nucleotides: TGTGCCAGCAGCACCCAAAGACCGGGACAGGGCTTAGGTGGCTACACCTTC. Residues: CASSTQRPGQGLGGYTF.

The CDR3 reads CASSSGGWATDQYF. DNA of the CDR3: TGTGCCAGCAGTTCAGGGGGTTGGGCAACGGATCAGTACTTC. The chain couples TRBV28 to TRBJ2-4, with TRBD1 matching 7 bases. J was trimmed by 12 bases and V by 4 bases; bases with no gene match: 12. Germline loops: CDR1 MDHEN, CDR2 SYDVKM. The CDR3 is 14 amino acids.

The chain has TRBV19 and TRBJ2-1; maybe TRBD2 (6 bases). Per germline, CDR1 LNHDA and CDR2 SQIVND (reference sequence). The CDR3 consists of 15 residues. Trimming shortened V by 5 bases and J by 8 bases, and 19 bases separated the two germline ends. The CDR3 protein is CASSLRDSEGDEQFF. The CDR3 DNA sequence: TGTGCCAGTAGTCTCCGGGACTCCGAAGGGGATGAGCAGTTCTTC. The whole variable domain, remainder taken from reference TRBV19 and TRBJ2-1, is DGGITQSPKYLFRKEGQNVTLSCEQNLNHDAMYWYRQDPGQGLRLIYYSQIVNDFQKGDIAEGYSVSREKKESFPLTVTSAQKNPTAFYLCASSLRDSEGDEQFFGPGTRLTVL.

The chain carries TRBV28 and TRBJ2-2, with TRBD1 as a possible D gene (5 bases). This CDR3 has 15 amino acids. The germline V and J ends were trimmed by 2 bases and 0 bases, with 7 bases remaining between them. Germline V gives CDR1 MDHEN, CDR2 SYDVKM. The CDR3 loop is CASSLDSSNTGELFF. CDR3 bases: TGTGCCAGCAGTTTAGACAGCTCGAACACCGGGGAGCTGTTTTTT.

This clone has just a few counts. CDR3 protein: CASSPLGSGNTEAFF. CDR3 bases: TGTGCCAGCTCACCACTTGGGAGCGGGAACACTGAAGCTTTCTTT. This rearrangement joins TRBV18 to TRBJ1-1; D unresolved. The CDR3 extends over 15 amino acids. Trimming cost V 1 base and J 1 base, with 10 bases left between them. Germline values: CDR1 KGHSH, CDR2 LQKENI.

The rearrangement links TRBV6-2 or TRBV6-3 to TRBJ2-7; perhaps TRBD2 as D (5 bases). The CDR3 loop spans 13 amino acids. Trimming stripped 3 bases from V and 5 bases from J, with 11 bases between. Germline CDR1 is MNHEY and CDR2 is SVGEGT. CDR3 in DNA: TGTGCCAGCAGTTATGGGCTAGCTAACGAGCAGTACTTC. Its translation: CASSYGLANEQYF.

The chain recombines TRBV7-9 with TRBJ1-1; D perhaps matches TRBD1 (5 bases). The germline gives CDR1 SEHNR, CDR2 FQNEAQ (reference sequence). Trimming left V 4 bases short and J 3 bases short, with 15 bases between. This CDR3 has 15 residues. In nucleotides, the CDR3 is TGTGCCAGCAGCTATCAGGAAGGGGTCGACACTGAAGCTTTCTTT. Protein sequence: CASSYQEGVDTEAFF.

This clone is a singleton in its sample. V gene TRBV4-1 combines with J gene TRBJ2-2; possible D gene TRBD2, 6 bases. The CDR3 has 16 amino acids. CDR1 is MGHRA, CDR2 YSYEKL, per germline. V lost 1 base and J 2 bases, leaving 11 bases between the germline ends. CDR3 amino acids: CASSQVGGINTGELFF. CDR3 in DNA: TGCGCCAGCAGCCAAGTGGGCGGGATCAACACCGGGGAGCTGTTTTTT.

The chain carries TRBV6-1 and TRBJ2-7; 11 bases match TRBD2. Losses at the gene ends were 4 bases for V and 3 bases for J; bases not matched to a gene: 8. The CDR3 has 16 residues. From germline, CDR1 is MNHNS and CDR2 SASEGT. The CDR3 nucleotides are TGTGCCAGCAGTGTACAACTAGCGGGAGATATCTACGAGCAGTACTTC. It codes for CASSVQLAGDIYEQYF.

The chain is built from TRBV28 and TRBJ2-3; perhaps TRBD2 as D (5 bases). The CDR3 sequence is 16 residues long. V lost 1 base and J 6 bases, leaving 17 bases between the germline ends. Germline loops: CDR1 MDHEN, CDR2 SYDVKM. This CDR3 is CASSLFRTGRGDTQYF. The CDR3 DNA reads as TGTGCCAGCAGTTTATTCCGGACGGGTCGAGGGGATACGCAGTATTTT. Full variable domain (remainder filled in from reference TRBV28 and TRBJ2-3): DVKVTQSSRYLVKRTGEKVFLECVQDMDHENMFWYRQDPGLGLRLIYFSYDVKMKEKGDIPEGYSVSREKKERFSLILESASTNQTSMYLCASSLFRTGRGDTQYFGPGTRLTVL.

V is TRBV4-2 and J is TRBJ2-2; 10 positions match TRBD1. Losses at the gene ends were 4 bases for V and 4 bases for J; bases not matched to a gene: 6. The germline V gene has CDR1 LGHNA and CDR2 YNFKEQ. The CDR3 extends over 16 amino acids. CDR3 coding DNA: TGTGCCAGCAGCCGTTCGGGACAGGGGATCACCGGGGAGCTGTTTTTT. This sequence encodes CASSRSGQGITGELFF.

V usage is TRBV5-6 and J usage is TRBJ1-2, with TRBD1 identical over 8 bases. J lost 5 bases, V lost 0 bases, and 6 bases had no gene match. CDR1 and CDR2 from the germline V gene are SGHDT and YYEEEE. The CDR3 spans 15 residues. The CDR3 reads CASSLAGQGAYGYTF. The CDR3 coding sequence is TGTGCCAGCAGCTTGGCCGGGCAGGGGGCTTATGGCTACACCTTC.

J is TRBJ1-5 and V is TRBV10-1, with D possibly TRBD1 on 5 matching bases. The CDR3 is 15 amino acids. V dropped 7 bases and J dropped 0 bases, with 13 bases sitting between them. Germline lookup yields CDR1 WNHNN and CDR2 SYGVQD (reference sequence). CDR3 coding DNA: TGCGCCAGCAAATCGGACACGTTTAGCAATCAGCCCCAGCATTTT. Translated: CASKSDTFSNQPQHF.

This sequence joins TRBV5-4 and TRBJ2-7; 12 positions agree with TRBD2. CDR1 SGHNT and CDR2 YYREEE come from the germline V gene (reference sequence). V dropped 4 bases and J dropped 2; count of bases not matched to a gene: 4. The CDR3 runs 15 residues. The CDR3 sequence is CASSSRTSGTYEQYF. As DNA, the CDR3 is TGTGCCAGCAGCAGCCGGACTAGCGGGACCTACGAGCAGTACTTC.

The chain couples TRBV6-4 to TRBJ2-2; 11 bases agree with TRBD2. The V gene end was trimmed by 5 bases and the J gene end by 1 base; junction bases not matched to a gene: 0. The CDR3 is made up of 15 amino acids. Germline V CDR1 and CDR2: MRHNA, SNTAGT. In nucleotides, the CDR3 is TGTGCCAGCAGTACTAGCGGGAGGAACACCGGGGAGCTGTTTTTT. Residues: CASSTSGRNTGELFF.

The CDR3 sequence: CASSLGGSGGKNIQYF. DNA of the CDR3: TGTGCCAGCAGTTTGGGTGGCTCTGGAGGCAAAAACATTCAGTACTTC. The chain employs TRBV28 and TRBJ2-4, with D possibly being TRBD2 (5 bases). The germline V gene encodes CDR1 MDHEN and CDR2 SYDVKM. With 3 bases removed from V and 3 bases from J, the gap between germline ends came to 15 bases. CDR3 length equals 16 residues.

This chain joins TRBV3-1 (or the pseudogene TRBV3-2) and TRBJ2-7; D is perhaps TRBD2 (6 bases). The CDR3 is 14 amino acids. Trimming stripped 1 base from V and 4 bases from J, with 11 bases between. From germline, CDR1 is LGHDT and CDR2 YNNKEL (reference sequence). CDR3 DNA: TGTGCCAGCAGCCAAGGACCCCGGGGGTACGAGCAGTACTTC. Amino acids: CASSQGPRGYEQYF.

A note on this clone: Other DNA sequences within the sample encode an identical CDR3. This sequence joins TRBV9 and TRBJ1-6, with D tentatively TRBD1 (5 bases). The CDR3 covers 13 residues. The V gene lost 1 base and the J gene lost 7 bases, with 6 bases spanning the gap. Germline V gene lookup returns CDR1 SGDLS and CDR2 YYNGEE. This CDR3 is CASSVQGNSPLHF. CDR3 sequence (DNA): TGTGCCAGCAGCGTACAGGGAAATTCACCCCTCCACTTT.

This chain joins TRBV2 and TRBJ1-1; D is unresolved. This CDR3 has 12 amino acids. CDR1 SNHLY and CDR2 FYNNEI come from the germline V gene. Trimming left V 7 bases short and J 4 bases short, with 10 bases between. Here the CDR3 reads CASTGEGTEAFF. The CDR3 DNA follows: TGTGCCAGCACGGGAGAGGGCACTGAAGCTTTCTTT.